Listed here are 19 T cell receptor beta chains from one sample, sequenced in a study of T cells expressing NK-cell markers. TCRdb reanalyzed the 5' RACE reads and collapses them to one entry per CDR3 protein, without DNA. The sample totals 140,000 to 150,000 distinct CDR3 sequences. The sample taken for sequencing was blood T cells: a sorted CD56 or NKG2C T cell subset, CD4+ or CD8+ T cells, or bulk PBMC T cells (not recorded which). The source of these receptors is a man aged 18 to 35 in good health.

This chain links TRBV28 with TRBJ2-2; TCRdb picks TRBD1, but there is no DNA to check that call. The germline CDR1 and CDR2 sequences are MDHEN and SYDVKM. The CDR3 contains 17 residues. The CDR3 loop reads CASSPLGQGILTGELFF.

The chain uses TRBV4-1 and TRBJ2-3; TCRdb's D call of TRBD1 is untestable without DNA. The CDR3 has 18 amino acids. Germline lookup yields CDR1 MGHRA and CDR2 YSYEKL. The CDR3 sequence is CASSQDKVQAGGTDTQYF.

The chain has TRBV4-2 and TRBJ2-1; TCRdb lists TRBD2, though no DNA is available to test this call. In germline, CDR1 is LGHNA, CDR2 YNFKEQ. The CDR3 spans 16 residues. CDR3 sequence: CASSQEAASGIYTEFF.

The chain has TRBV11-3 and TRBJ1-3; TCRdb returns TRBD1, unconfirmable since there is no DNA. The CDR3 runs to 17 residues. The germline V gene has CDR1 SGHNT and CDR2 YENEEA. This CDR3 reads CASSRWTDPVSGNTIYF.

V is TRBV2 and J is TRBJ2-7; TCRdb names TRBD2, which stays unverified in the absence of DNA. Germline V gene sequence: CDR1 SNHLY, CDR2 FYNNEI. This CDR3 contains 15 residues. CDR3 region: CASRLGTSGIHEQYF. Full variable domain (rest looked up from reference TRBV2 and TRBJ2-7): EPEVTQTPSHQVTQMGQEVILRCVPISNHLYFYWYRQILGQKVEFLVSFYNNEISEKSEIFDDQFSVERPDGSNFTLKIRSTKLEDSAMYFCASRLGTSGIHEQYFGPGTRLTVT.

The J gene is TRBJ2-7, the V gene TRBV7-6; TCRdb picks TRBD1, but there is no DNA to check that call. The CDR3 length is 13 residues. Looked up from germline, CDR1 is SGHVS and CDR2 is FNYEAQ. The CDR3 protein is CASSSPGLYEQYF.

The rearrangement joins TRBV6-6 to TRBJ2-7; TCRdb returns TRBD1, unconfirmable since there is no DNA. The length of the CDR3 is 13 residues. CDR1 and CDR2 from the germline V gene are MNHNY and SVGAGI (reference sequence). The CDR3 protein is CATLTGHAYEQYF.

J is TRBJ2-7 and V is TRBV9; TCRdb outputs TRBD2, but without DNA this stays unchecked. This CDR3 has 14 amino acids. From germline, CDR1 is SGDLS and CDR2 YYNGEE. This CDR3 reads CASSPRLVGYEQYF.

The gene calls are TRBV28 and TRBJ2-3; as DNA is missing, the TRBD2 call by TCRdb cannot be tested. The CDR3 is 16 residues long. The V gene's germline CDR1 is MDHEN and CDR2 SYDVKM. The CDR3 loop is CASSFLPGGPWDTQYF.

The chain carries TRBV24-1 and TRBJ2-2; TCRdb's D call of TRBD2 is untestable without DNA. CDR3 length equals 14 residues. CDR1 is KGHDR, CDR2 SFDVKD, per germline. CDR3 sequence: CATSDYGTTGELFF.

J is TRBJ1-2 and V is TRBV6-6; TCRdb indicates TRBD1, and absent DNA this call remains unverified. There are 13 residues in the CDR3. Germline loops: CDR1 MNHNY, CDR2 SVGAGI (reference sequence). CDR3 sequence reads: CASSYGVRDGYTF.

The J gene is TRBJ2-7, the V gene TRBV10-1. The CDR3 is made up of 12 amino acids. In germline, CDR1 is WNHNN, CDR2 SYGVQD (reference sequence). The chain's CDR3 is CARHHLSYEQYF.

The rearrangement joins TRBV11-3 to TRBJ2-5; TCRdb picks TRBD1, but there is no DNA to check that call. The germline gives CDR1 SGHNT, CDR2 YENEEA. This CDR3 is 16 amino acids long. This chain's CDR3 is CASSLDRIGVGETQYF. Variable domain in full (rest from reference TRBV11-3 and TRBJ2-5): EAGVVQSPRYKIIEKKQPVAFWCNPISGHNTLYWYLQNLGQGPELLIRYENEEAVDDSQLPKDRFSAERLKGVDSTLKIQPAELGDSAVYLCASSLDRIGVGETQYFGPGTRLLVL.

The V call is TRBV28, the J call TRBJ2-3; TCRdb lists TRBD1, though no DNA is available to test this call. The CDR3 sequence is 16 residues long. Germline V CDR1 and CDR2: MDHEN, SYDVKM. The CDR3: CASRQKGLGVTDTQYF.

This chain uses TRBV15 with TRBJ2-3; without DNA, the TCRdb call of TRBD1 cannot be checked. The CDR3 is 20 amino acids. In germline, CDR1 is LNHNV, CDR2 YYDKDF (reference sequence). CDR3 residues: CATSRGYRDALPSSTDTQYF.

The V gene is TRBV2, the J gene TRBJ2-1; TCRdb proposes TRBD1, but this gene call is untestable without DNA. The V gene's germline CDR1 is SNHLY and CDR2 FYNNEI. The CDR3 sequence is 20 residues long. This chain's CDR3 is CASSVPGTGDSLGSYNEQFF.

This chain uses TRBV3-1 with TRBJ2-3; TCRdb designates TRBD1, a call that cannot be tested without DNA. The germline V gene encodes CDR1 LGHDT and CDR2 YNNKEL (reference sequence). CDR3 size: 17 residues. CDR3 sequence: CASSPSRRQGTTDTQYF.

The V call is TRBV7-6, the J call TRBJ2-1; as DNA is missing, the TRBD2 call by TCRdb cannot be tested. CDR1 is SGHVS and CDR2 is FNYEAQ in the germline V gene. This CDR3 contains 16 residues. The CDR3 loop is CASSLGGRPSYNEQFF.

This chain links TRBV29-1 with TRBJ2-1; TCRdb gives TRBD2 as the D gene, but with no DNA this cannot be confirmed. Germline assignment: CDR1 SQVTM and CDR2 ANQGSEA. The CDR3 runs to 13 residues. CDR3 in amino acids: CSVRSREDNEQFF.